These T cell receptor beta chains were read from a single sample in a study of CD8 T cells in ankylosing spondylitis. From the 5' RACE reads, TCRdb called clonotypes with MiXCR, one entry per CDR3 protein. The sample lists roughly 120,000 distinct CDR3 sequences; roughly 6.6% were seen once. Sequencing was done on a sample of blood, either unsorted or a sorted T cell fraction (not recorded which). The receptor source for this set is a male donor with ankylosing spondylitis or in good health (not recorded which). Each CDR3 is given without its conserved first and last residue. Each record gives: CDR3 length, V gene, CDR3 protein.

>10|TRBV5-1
ASSFNTDTQY
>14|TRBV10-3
AIRPSPQGPNTEAF
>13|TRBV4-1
ASSQPTSGTYEQY
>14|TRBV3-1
ASSQLLGPGANVLT
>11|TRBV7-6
ASSLDLADTQY
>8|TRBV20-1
SAPREKLF
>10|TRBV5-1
ASSQGTIGYT
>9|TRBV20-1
SADMVETQY
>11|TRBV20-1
SARLAKSVAQY
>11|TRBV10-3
AISETGEDIQY
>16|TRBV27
ASSLSQGGLSSYNEQF
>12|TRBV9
ASSVDGRGDTQY
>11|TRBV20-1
SAPKRGYNEQF
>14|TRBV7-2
ASSFHTDYAWNEQF
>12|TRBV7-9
ASSSAGLAGAWY
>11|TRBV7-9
ASRPTENTEAF
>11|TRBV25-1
ASSAGLRREQY
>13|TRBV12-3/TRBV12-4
ASDRDRVPTGELF
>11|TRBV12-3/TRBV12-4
ASSSRETGGYT
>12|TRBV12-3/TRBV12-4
ASSWGPQKSPLH
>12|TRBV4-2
ASSQGGDNSPLH
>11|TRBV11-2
ASSLEGGNIQY
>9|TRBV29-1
SVLGSYEQY
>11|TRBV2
ASRVGIPHEQF
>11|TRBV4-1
ASISRVGDEQF
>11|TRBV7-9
ASSSGSNYGYT
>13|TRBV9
ASRAGGRAGNEQF
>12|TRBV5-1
ASSSERDTDTQY
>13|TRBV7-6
ASSLSGDGIYEQY
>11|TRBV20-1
SARDQVYAEAF
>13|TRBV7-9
ASSNGQGGNSPLH
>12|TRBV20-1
SASQGRLSDTQY
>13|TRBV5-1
ASSLPAGGQVEQF
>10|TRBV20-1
SARNRDTEAF
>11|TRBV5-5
ASSLVGDNEQF
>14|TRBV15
ATSRGFGDGTYEQY
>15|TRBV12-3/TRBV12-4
ASKPYLVAGERNEQF
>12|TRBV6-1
ASSPSGSTDTQY
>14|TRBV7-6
ASSSFRLGRPHEQY
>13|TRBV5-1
ASSLEGIWGETQY
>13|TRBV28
ASSLITRRNEKLF
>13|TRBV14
ASSSPAGGNTEAF
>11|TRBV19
ASSQGTHQPQH
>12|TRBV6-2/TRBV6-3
ASSYLGSGNTIY
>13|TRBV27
ASSLHRAGANVLT
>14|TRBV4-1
ASSQDPGRGGNIQY
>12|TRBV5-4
ASSWPTVNTEAF
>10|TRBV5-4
ASSIQGDEQF
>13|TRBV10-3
AISESLGGANEQF
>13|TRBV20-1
SAPLNGQGSNEQF
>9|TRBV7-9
ASSHSEPPF